The 19 T cell receptor beta chains reported below all come from one sample, sequenced in a study of vaccination effects on CD4 cells after COVID-19. What these receptors recognize is not known. This table comes from immunoSEQ multiplex PCR, and its TCRdb copy is limited to in-frame clones, with some not included. The data contain tens of thousands of clones, 78% of them singletons. Having been cultured for ten to eleven days, the cells underwent CD4+ T cell isolation. Every participant took two doses of the BNT162b2 or mRNA-1273 vaccine. Sequences were derived from CD4+ T cells from PBMCs cultured without peptide, sampled after COVID-19 vaccination. The receptors derive from a human donor who received a COVID-19 vaccine.

Here the CDR3 reads CASSLQGLGYEQYF. The CDR3 region has the DNA TGTGCCAGCAGTTTACAGGGGCTAGGATACGAGCAGTACTTC. V gene TRBV28 combines with J gene TRBJ2-7; TRBD1 is a possible D gene (6 bases). The CDR3 contains 14 residues. V was shortened by 2 bases and J by 4 bases, with 12 bases between the two germline ends. The germline V gene encodes CDR1 MDHEN and CDR2 SYDVKM.

This rearrangement joins TRBV18 to TRBJ2-5; D assignment may be TRBD1 or TRBD2 (5 bases each). V was shortened by 6 bases and J by 2 bases, with 13 bases between the two germline ends. There are 14 residues in the CDR3. Germline CDR1 KGHSH, CDR2 LQKENI. DNA of the CDR3: TGTGCCAGCTCTTCGGGACGGACACAAGAGACCCAGTACTTC. Its translation: CASSSGRTQETQYF.

The chain combines TRBV28 with TRBJ2-1, with D possibly called TRBD1 or TRBD2 (6 bases each). This CDR3 has 15 residues. Per the germline V gene, CDR1 is MDHEN and CDR2 is SYDVKM. Trimming stripped 7 bases from V and 0 bases from J, with 13 bases between. CDR3 loop: CASTEGGSSYNEQFF. CDR3 nucleotides: TGTGCCAGCACCGAAGGGGGGAGCTCCTACAATGAGCAGTTCTTC.

The chain is built from TRBV5-1 and TRBJ2-5; D possibly corresponds to TRBD2 (6 bases). CDR1 is SGHRS and CDR2 is YFSETQ in the germline V gene. Trimming removed 2 bases from V and 5 bases from J, with 16 bases in between. The CDR3 contains 15 residues. The chain's CDR3 is CASSFRRGQRETQYF. CDR3 nucleotides: TGCGCCAGCAGCTTTCGGAGGGGTCAAAGGGAGACCCAGTACTTC.

This sequence joins TRBV14 and TRBJ1-3; D unclear. This CDR3 has 13 amino acids. Deletions cut 7 bases from V and 2 bases from J, with 9 bases between. CDR1 and CDR2 (germline): SGHDN, FVKESK. CDR3 protein: CASTPTTGNTIYF. The CDR3 nucleotides are TGTGCCAGCACTCCGACGACTGGAAACACCATATATTTT.

The V gene is TRBV5-1, the J gene TRBJ1-2; D is undetermined. The CDR3 extends over 15 amino acids. V lost 0 bases and J 2 bases, leaving 11 bases between the germline ends. Per germline, CDR1 SGHRS and CDR2 YFSETQ. The CDR3 loop is CASSLARSANYGYTF. The DNA of the CDR3 is TGCGCCAGCAGCTTGGCCCGGAGCGCCAACTATGGCTACACCTTC.

The chain is built from TRBV28 and TRBJ1-3; D is uncertain. The germline V and J ends were trimmed by 7 bases and 4 bases, with 14 bases remaining between them. CDR3 length: 14 residues. CDR1 is MDHEN, CDR2 SYDVKM, per germline. CDR3 sequence (DNA): TGTGCCAGCAAATCGGGATTCCTCGGAAACACCATATATTTT. Residues: CASKSGFLGNTIYF.

This chain uses TRBV7-9 with TRBJ1-2; TRBD1 aligns across 7 bases. Trimming cost V 10 bases and J 4 bases; bases outside gene matches: 9. The CDR3 contains 13 residues. Germline V lookup: CDR1 SEHNR, CDR2 FQNEAQ (reference sequence). CDR3 sequence reads: CATYSTGTYGYTF. The CDR3, as DNA: TGTGCCACCTACTCGACAGGGACCTATGGCTACACCTTC.

The chain joins TRBV5-1 to TRBJ2-7, with a possible D match to TRBD1 (6 bases). V dropped 4 bases and J dropped 0 bases, with 11 bases sitting between them. The germline CDR1 and CDR2 sequences are SGHRS and YFSETQ. The CDR3 contains 14 residues. The CDR3 nucleotides are TGCGCCAGCAGCGCGCAAGGGGGCTCCTACGAGCAGTACTTC. It is translated as CASSAQGGSYEQYF. Full variable domain (remainder filled in from reference TRBV5-1 and TRBJ2-7): KAGVTQTPRYLIKTRGQQVTLSCSPISGHRSVSWYQQTPGQGLQFLFEYFSETQRNKGNFPGRFSGRQFSNSRSEMNVSTLELGDSALYLCASSAQGGSYEQYFGPGTRLTVT.

This chain connects TRBV5-1 to TRBJ1-5, with no clear D. The CDR3 runs 14 residues. Germline CDR1 reads SGHRS; CDR2 reads YFSETQ. With 4 bases removed from V and 5 bases from J, the gap between germline ends came to 13 bases. CDR3 in amino acids: CASSPTAGDQPQHF. CDR3 bases: TGCGCCAGCAGCCCTACGGCAGGAGATCAGCCCCAGCATTTT.

The rearrangement uses TRBV7-9 and TRBJ1-1; D gene uncertain. This CDR3 is 15 amino acids long. The ends were cut back, 1 base at V and 0 bases at J, with 9 bases in the middle. Germline V gene sequence: CDR1 SEHNR, CDR2 FQNEAQ (reference sequence). CDR3 residues: CASSLVRVMNTEAFF. Here the CDR3 DNA reads TGTGCCAGCAGCTTAGTTCGGGTCATGAACACTGAAGCTTTCTTT.

This clone occurred once. CDR3 in amino acids: CASSAHPRDGYTF. In nucleotides, the CDR3 is TGTGCCAGCAGCGCCCACCCAAGGGATGGCTACACCTTC. The J gene is TRBJ1-2, the V gene TRBV2; D gene ambiguous. Germline loops: CDR1 SNHLY, CDR2 FYNNEI. This CDR3 contains 13 residues. Between the trimmed V and J ends, which lost 6 bases and 6 bases, there was a span of 14 bases.

The genes are TRBV2 and TRBJ1-3, with D maybe TRBD1 (5 bases). CDR3 length: 13 residues. Trimming stripped 7 bases from V and 0 bases from J, with 7 bases between. Germline CDR1 reads SNHLY; CDR2 reads FYNNEI. CDR3 in DNA: TGTGCCAGCATGGGGCTCTCTGGAAACACCATATATTTT. Its translation is CASMGLSGNTIYF.

This chain uses TRBV18 with TRBJ1-5; 7 bases are a match to TRBD1. With 2 bases clipped from V and 9 bases from J, the junction kept 7 bases outside the gene matches. The germline CDR1 and CDR2 sequences are KGHSH and LQKENI. The CDR3 is 14 residues long. The DNA for the CDR3 is TGTGCCAGCTCACCAGGGACAGCCCCAAGGCCCCAGCATTTT. Its protein product is CASSPGTAPRPQHF.

This clone was seen a handful of times. The rearrangement links TRBV29-1 to TRBJ1-5; D unclear. V lost 6 bases and J 7 bases, leaving 16 bases between the germline ends. CDR1 is SQVTM and CDR2 is ANQGSEA in the germline V gene. This CDR3 spans 13 amino acids. The CDR3 here is CSVGTMSGQPQHF. In DNA form, the CDR3 reads TGCAGCGTGGGTACCATGAGTGGACAGCCCCAGCATTTT.

The table lists this clone with a count of one. The chain recombines TRBV5-4 with TRBJ1-1; D call uncertain. With 4 bases removed from V and 0 bases from J, the gap between germline ends came to 13 bases. CDR1 is SGHNT, CDR2 YYREEE, per germline (reference sequence). The CDR3 has 15 amino acids. The CDR3 nucleotides read TGTGCCAGCAGCAAAAGGGCCGGGTTGAACACTGAAGCTTTCTTT. Its protein product is CASSKRAGLNTEAFF.

This clone was found a few times. The chain carries TRBV2 and TRBJ1-6, with D unresolved. This CDR3 is 12 amino acids long. V shed 5 bases and J shed 8 bases, with 7 bases lying between them. Germline CDR1 reads SNHLY; CDR2 reads FYNNEI. This CDR3 reads CASSPQDSPLHF. The CDR3 nucleotides are TGTGCCAGCAGTCCGCAGGATTCACCCCTCCACTTT.

The genes are TRBV7-2 and TRBJ2-5, with a possible D match to TRBD2 (6 bases). The V end lost 2 bases, the J end lost 2 bases, and 15 bases lay between the germline ends. Germline V gene lookup returns CDR1 SGHTA and CDR2 FQGNSA. This CDR3 has 16 residues. In DNA, the CDR3 is TGTGCCAGCAGCTTAATTGGGAGCGGGCCTCAAGAGACCCAGTACTTC. Encoded protein: CASSLIGSGPQETQYF. Complete variable domain (other parts from reference TRBV7-2 and TRBJ2-5): GAGVSQSPSNKVTEKGKDVELRCDPISGHTALYWYRQSLGQGLEFLIYFQGNSAPDKSGLPSDRFSAERTGGSVSTLTIQRTQQEDSAVYLCASSLIGSGPQETQYFGPGTRLLVL.

V is TRBV19 and J is TRBJ2-1, with D uncertain. The germline V gene encodes CDR1 LNHDA and CDR2 SQIVND (reference sequence). The CDR3 is 16 amino acids. The V gene lost 3 bases and the J gene lost 7 bases, with 19 bases spanning the gap. The CDR3, as DNA: TGTGCCAGTAGTATTTTCTTGGACCTTTTACGGAATGAGCAGTTCTTC. Translated, it gives CASSIFLDLLRNEQFF. The variable domain in full, completed from reference TRBV19 and TRBJ2-1, reads DGGITQSPKYLFRKEGQNVTLSCEQNLNHDAMYWYRQDPGQGLRLIYYSQIVNDFQKGDIAEGYSVSREKKESFPLTVTSAQKNPTAFYLCASSIFLDLLRNEQFFGPGTRLTVL.